These T cell receptor beta chains were read from a single sample in a study of blood T cells in healthy people across ages. Using its own MiXCR run on the 5' RACE reads, TCRdb lists one record per CDR3 protein. This table holds 1.5 million to 2 million distinct CDR3 sequences, just under 50% found once. Sequencing used blood. These TCRs come from a woman between 35 and 50 years old in good health. The conserved cysteine and the conserved F or W are not part of the CDR3 here. Each record gives: V gene, D gene, CDR3 protein. D genes are given only for firm matches.

TRBV5-1,-,ASSVEGRIESQY
TRBV27,-,ASSVQPFYGYT
TRBV11-1,-,ASTFQRASYNEQF
TRBV6-2/TRBV6-3,-,ASSYSNAAYEQY
TRBV10-3,-,AISESIESEETQY
TRBV5-1,TRBD1,ASSLRGQGSSYNEQF
TRBV20-1,-,SANHQVGGAKNIQY
TRBV10-3,-,AISDGVLSGANVLT
TRBV6-2/TRBV6-3,-,ASSDYTGELF
TRBV29-1,-,SVTAGDTEAF
TRBV5-1,-,ASSHRGRSYEQY
TRBV4-1,TRBD2,ACSQDKLAGGATANEQF
TRBV5-1,-,ASRRGDTSGNEQY
TRBV20-1,TRBD1,SAKTMTGTNQPQH
TRBV20-1,TRBD2,SPGLRTDTQY
TRBV7-2,TRBD1,ASSPPGQSYNEQF
TRBV9,TRBD1,ASSDQRQGDSPLH
TRBV29-1,-,SVGLVVSGLTGELF
TRBV29-1,TRBD2,SVGFAGLISGGETQY
TRBV4-3,-,ASSQGQIDTQY
TRBV2,-,ASSEALQFSGANVLT
TRBV9,-,ASSVDFTSKDSSTDTQY
TRBV6-2/TRBV6-3,-,ASSYPYEQF
TRBV6-6,-,ASFPQNTEAF
TRBV7-2,-,ASSLGPRGASYNEQF
TRBV6-2/TRBV6-3,-,ASSYPGGTYEQY
TRBV6-6,TRBD1,ASSPMTGEETQY
TRBV6-2/TRBV6-3,-,ASEGPILT
TRBV4-2,TRBD1,ASSHTGTAAYNEQY
TRBV27,TRBD1,ASSSQGGRLGGYT
TRBV9,-,ASGTGFTYEQY
TRBV24-1,TRBD1,ATSDSLDRKGNNEQF
TRBV12-3/TRBV12-4,-,ASTSLGRQIEQY
TRBV7-8,-,ASSLVAATYGYT
TRBV4-1,-,ASSQGRSDNSPLH
TRBV7-9,TRBD1,ASSLARTGGISGANVLT
TRBV6-1,-,ASRANRPGARRTDTQY
TRBV29-1,-,SVPIYRSHYGYT
TRBV29-1,-,SVVSGGAYGYT
TRBV6-2/TRBV6-3,-,ASSYSLGESSYNEQF
TRBV20-1,TRBD1,SARTGQGNSPLH
TRBV27,-,ASSRDNGHQPQH
TRBV5-1,-,ASSLGSPEGYGYT
TRBV5-1,-,ASSSHGEEYNEQF